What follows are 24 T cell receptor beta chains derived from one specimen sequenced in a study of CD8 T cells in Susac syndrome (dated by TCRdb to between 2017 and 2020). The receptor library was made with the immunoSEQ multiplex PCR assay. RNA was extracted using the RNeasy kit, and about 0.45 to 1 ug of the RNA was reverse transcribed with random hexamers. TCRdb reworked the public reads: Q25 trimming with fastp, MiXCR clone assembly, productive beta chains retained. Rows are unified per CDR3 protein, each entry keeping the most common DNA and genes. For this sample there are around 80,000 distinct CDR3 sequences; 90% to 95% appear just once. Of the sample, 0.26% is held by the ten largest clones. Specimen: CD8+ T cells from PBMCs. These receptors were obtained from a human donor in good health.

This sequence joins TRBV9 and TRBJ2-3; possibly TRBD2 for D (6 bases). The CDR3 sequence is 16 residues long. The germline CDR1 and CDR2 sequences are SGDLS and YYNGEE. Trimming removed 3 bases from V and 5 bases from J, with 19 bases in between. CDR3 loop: CASSGDWTTGIDTQYF. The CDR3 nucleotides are TGTGCCAGCAGCGGGGACTGGACCACCGGCATAGATACGCAGTATTTT.

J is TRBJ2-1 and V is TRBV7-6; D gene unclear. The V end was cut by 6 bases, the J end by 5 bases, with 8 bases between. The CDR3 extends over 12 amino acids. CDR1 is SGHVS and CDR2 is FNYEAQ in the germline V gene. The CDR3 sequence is CASRNLDNEQFF. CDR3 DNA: TGTGCCAGCAGAAACTTAGACAATGAGCAGTTCTTC.

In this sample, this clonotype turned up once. CDR3: CASSDGTLNTEAFF. CDR3 nucleotide sequence: TGTGCCAGCAGTGATGGGACGCTGAACACTGAAGCTTTCTTT. This sequence joins TRBV2 and TRBJ1-1; D is perhaps TRBD1 (5 bases). V lost 3 bases to trimming and J lost 0 bases, with 8 bases between them. The germline gives CDR1 SNHLY, CDR2 FYNNEI. This CDR3 has 14 residues.

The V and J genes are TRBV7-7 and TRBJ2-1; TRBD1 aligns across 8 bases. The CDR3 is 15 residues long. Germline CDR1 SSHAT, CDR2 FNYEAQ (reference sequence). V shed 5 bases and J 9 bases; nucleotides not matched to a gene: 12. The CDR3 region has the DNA TGTGCCAGCAGCCAATGGACAGGGAAGTTAACTGAGCAGTTCTTC. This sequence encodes CASSQWTGKLTEQFF.

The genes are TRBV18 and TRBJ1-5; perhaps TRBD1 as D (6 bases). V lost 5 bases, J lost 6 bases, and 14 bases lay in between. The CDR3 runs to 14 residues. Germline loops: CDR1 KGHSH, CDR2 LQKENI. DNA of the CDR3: TGTGCCAGCTCAGCTGTCAGGGGTGGTCAGCCCCAGCATTTT. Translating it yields CASSAVRGGQPQHF.

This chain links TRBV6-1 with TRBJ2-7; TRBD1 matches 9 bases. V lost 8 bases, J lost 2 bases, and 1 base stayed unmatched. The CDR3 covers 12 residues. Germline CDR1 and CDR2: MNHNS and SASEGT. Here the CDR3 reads CASGTGTYEQYV. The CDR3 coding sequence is TGTGCCAGCGGGACAGGGACCTACGAGCAGTACGTC.

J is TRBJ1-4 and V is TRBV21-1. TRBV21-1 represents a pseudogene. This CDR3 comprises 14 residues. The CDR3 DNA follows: TGTGCCAGCAGCAAAGTAACAGACCCTGAAAAACTGTTTTTT. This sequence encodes CASSKVTDPEKLFF.

DNA of the CDR3: TGCAGTGTTCCTTTGAGTGAGCAGTTCTTC. Residues: CSVPLSEQFF. The chain is built from TRBV20-1 and TRBJ2-1; D is undetermined. V was cut by 7 bases and J by 9 bases, with 10 bases left in between. The germline gives CDR1 DFQATT, CDR2 SNEGSKA (reference sequence). The CDR3 length is 10 residues.

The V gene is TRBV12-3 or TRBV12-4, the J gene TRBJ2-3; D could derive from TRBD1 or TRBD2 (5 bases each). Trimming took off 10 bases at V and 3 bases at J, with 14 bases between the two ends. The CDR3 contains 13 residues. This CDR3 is CATMGDPTDTQYF. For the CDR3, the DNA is TGTGCCACCATGGGGGATCCGACAGATACGCAGTATTTT.

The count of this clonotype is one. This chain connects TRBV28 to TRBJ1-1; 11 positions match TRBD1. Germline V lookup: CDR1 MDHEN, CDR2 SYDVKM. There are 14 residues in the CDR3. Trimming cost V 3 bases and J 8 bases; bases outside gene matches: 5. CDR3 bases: TGTGCCAGCAGTTTCCGGGGACAGGGGGTAGAAGCTTTCTTT. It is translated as CASSFRGQGVEAFF. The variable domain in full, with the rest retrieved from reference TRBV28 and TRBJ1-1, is DVKVTQSSRYLVKRTGEKVFLECVQDMDHENMFWYRQDPGLGLRLIYFSYDVKMKEKGDIPEGYSVSREKKERFSLILESASTNQTSMYLCASSFRGQGVEAFFGQGTRLTVV.

The CDR3 DNA reads TGTGCCAGCAGCCAAGAAGTGGTGGAGACAGGAGAGAAGGGGGAGCTGTTTTTT. Its translation is CASSQEVVETGEKGELFF. This chain links TRBV3-1 with TRBJ2-2, with a tentative D call TRBD1 (6 bases). CDR3 length equals 18 residues. The germline V gene has CDR1 LGHDT and CDR2 YNNKEL (reference sequence). Trimming left V 0 bases short and J 8 bases short, with 22 bases between.

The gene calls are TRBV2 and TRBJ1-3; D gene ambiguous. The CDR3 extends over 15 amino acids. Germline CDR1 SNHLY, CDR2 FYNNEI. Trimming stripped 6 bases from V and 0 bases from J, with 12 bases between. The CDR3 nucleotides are TGTGCCAGCAGCCCAGACACGAGCTCTGGAAACACCATATATTTT. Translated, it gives CASSPDTSSGNTIYF.

The DNA for the CDR3 is TGTGCCAGCAGTTTTGAGGGGAAGGGCGAGCAGTACGTC. Encoded protein: CASSFEGKGEQYV. The chain has TRBV28 and TRBJ2-7, with D possibly called TRBD1 or TRBD2 (5 bases each). Germline CDR1 and CDR2: MDHEN and SYDVKM. CDR3 length: 13 residues. Trimming stripped 3 bases from V and 6 bases from J, with 12 bases between.

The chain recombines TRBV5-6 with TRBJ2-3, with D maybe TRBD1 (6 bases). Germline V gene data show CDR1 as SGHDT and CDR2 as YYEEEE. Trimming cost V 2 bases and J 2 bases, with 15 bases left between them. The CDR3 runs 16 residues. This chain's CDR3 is CASSLQGFLHTDTQYF. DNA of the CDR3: TGTGCCAGCAGCTTACAGGGATTTCTCCACACAGATACGCAGTATTTT.

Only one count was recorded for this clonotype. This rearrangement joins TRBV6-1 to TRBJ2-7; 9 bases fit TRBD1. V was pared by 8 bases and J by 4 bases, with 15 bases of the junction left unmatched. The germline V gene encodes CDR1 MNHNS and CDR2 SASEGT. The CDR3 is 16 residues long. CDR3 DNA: TGTGCCAGCCAATTTACGGCGGGACAGGGAATGTACGAGCAGTACTTC. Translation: CASQFTAGQGMYEQYF.

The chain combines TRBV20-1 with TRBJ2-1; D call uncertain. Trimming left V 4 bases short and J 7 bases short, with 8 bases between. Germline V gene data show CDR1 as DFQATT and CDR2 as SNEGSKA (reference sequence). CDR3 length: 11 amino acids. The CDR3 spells CSAMLVNEQFF. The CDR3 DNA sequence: TGCAGTGCTATGCTGGTAAATGAGCAGTTCTTC.

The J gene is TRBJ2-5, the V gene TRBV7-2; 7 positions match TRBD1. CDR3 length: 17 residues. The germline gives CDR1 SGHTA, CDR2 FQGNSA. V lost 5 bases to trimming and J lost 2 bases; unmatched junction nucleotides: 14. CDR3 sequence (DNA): TGTGCCAGCAGCCCTAACCTTCCCGGGACAGATCAAGAGACCCAGTACTTC. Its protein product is CASSPNLPGTDQETQYF.

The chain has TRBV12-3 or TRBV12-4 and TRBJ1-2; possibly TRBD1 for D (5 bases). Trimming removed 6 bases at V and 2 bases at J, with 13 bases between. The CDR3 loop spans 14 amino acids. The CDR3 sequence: CASSWGGVNYGYTF. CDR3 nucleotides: TGTGCCAGCAGCTGGGGGGGGGTGAACTATGGCTACACCTTC.

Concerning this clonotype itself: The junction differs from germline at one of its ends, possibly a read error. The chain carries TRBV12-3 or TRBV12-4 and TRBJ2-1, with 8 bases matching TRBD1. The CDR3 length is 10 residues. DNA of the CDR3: TGTGCCAGCACTCCGACAGGGGAACTCTTC. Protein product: CASTPTGELF.

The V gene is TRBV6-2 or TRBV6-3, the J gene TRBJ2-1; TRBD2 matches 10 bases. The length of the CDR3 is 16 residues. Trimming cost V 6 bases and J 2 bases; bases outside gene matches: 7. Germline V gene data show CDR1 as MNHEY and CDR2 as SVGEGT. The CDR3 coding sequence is TGTGCCAGCAGCCGGAGACTAGCGGGTCCCTACAATGAGCAGTTCTTC. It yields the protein CASSRRLAGPYNEQFF.

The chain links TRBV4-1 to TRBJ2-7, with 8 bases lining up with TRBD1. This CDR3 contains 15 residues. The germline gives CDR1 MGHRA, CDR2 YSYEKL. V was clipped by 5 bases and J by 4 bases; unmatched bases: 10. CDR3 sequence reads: CASSLGQGQEYEQYF. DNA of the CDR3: TGCGCCAGCAGCTTAGGACAGGGACAGGAGTACGAGCAGTACTTC.

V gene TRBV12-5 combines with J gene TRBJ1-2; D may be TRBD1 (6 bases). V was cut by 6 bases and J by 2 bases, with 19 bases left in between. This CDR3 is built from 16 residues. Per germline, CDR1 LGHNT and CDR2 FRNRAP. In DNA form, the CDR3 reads TGTGCTAGTGGCCTACCCGGGGGCAGCGCGAACTATGGCTACACCTTC. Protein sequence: CASGLPGGSANYGYTF. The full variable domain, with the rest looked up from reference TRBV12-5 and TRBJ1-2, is DARVTQTPRHKVTEMGQEVTMRCQPILGHNTVFWYRQTMMQGLELLAYFRNRAPLDDSGMPKDRFSAEMPDATLATLKIQPSEPRDSAVYFCASGLPGGSANYGYTFGSGTRLTVV.

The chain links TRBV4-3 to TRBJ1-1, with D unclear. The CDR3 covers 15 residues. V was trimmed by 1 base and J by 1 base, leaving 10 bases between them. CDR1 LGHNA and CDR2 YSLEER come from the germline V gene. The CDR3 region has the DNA TGCGCCAGCAGCCAAGGCCGGTTTTGGAACACTGAAGCTTTCTTT. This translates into CASSQGRFWNTEAFF.

The CDR3 region is CSVLTGRNEKLFF. CDR3 sequence (DNA): TGCAGCGTCCTGACAGGGCGAAATGAAAAACTGTTTTTT. This chain joins TRBV29-1 and TRBJ1-4, with 7 bases identical to TRBD1. J was trimmed by 5 bases and V by 6 bases; bases with no gene match: 6. Germline loops: CDR1 SQVTM, CDR2 ANQGSEA. This CDR3 is 13 amino acids long.